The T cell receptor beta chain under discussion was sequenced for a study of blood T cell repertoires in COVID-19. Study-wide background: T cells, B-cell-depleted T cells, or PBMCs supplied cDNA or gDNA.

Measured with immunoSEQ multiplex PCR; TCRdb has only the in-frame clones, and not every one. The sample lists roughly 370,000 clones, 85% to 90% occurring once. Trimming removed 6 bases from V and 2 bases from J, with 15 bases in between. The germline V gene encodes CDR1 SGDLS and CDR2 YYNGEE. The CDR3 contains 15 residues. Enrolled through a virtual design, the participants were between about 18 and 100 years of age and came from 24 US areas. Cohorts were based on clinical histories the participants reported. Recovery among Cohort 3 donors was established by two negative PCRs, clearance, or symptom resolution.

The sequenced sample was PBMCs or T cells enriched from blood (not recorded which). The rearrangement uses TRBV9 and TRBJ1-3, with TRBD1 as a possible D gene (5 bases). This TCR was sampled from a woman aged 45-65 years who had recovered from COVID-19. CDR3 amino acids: CASNRLDRPGNTIYF. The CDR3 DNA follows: TGTGCCAGCAACCGATTAGACAGACCTGGAAACACCATATATTTT. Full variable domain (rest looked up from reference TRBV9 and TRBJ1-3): DSGVTQTPKHLITATGQRVTLRCSPRSGDLSVYWYQQSLDQGLQFLIQYYNGEERAKGNILERFSAQQFPDLHSELNLSSLELGDSALYFCASNRLDRPGNTIYFGEGSWLTVV.